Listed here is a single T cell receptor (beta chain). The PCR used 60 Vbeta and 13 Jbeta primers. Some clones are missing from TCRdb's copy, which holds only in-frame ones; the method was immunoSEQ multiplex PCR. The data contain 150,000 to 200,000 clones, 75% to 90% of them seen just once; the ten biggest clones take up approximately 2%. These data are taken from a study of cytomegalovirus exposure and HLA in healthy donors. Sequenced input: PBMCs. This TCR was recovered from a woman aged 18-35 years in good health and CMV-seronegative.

The CDR3 nucleotides read TGTGCCAGCAGGGGCGTCTCCTACGAGCAGTACTTC. This codes for CASRGVSYEQYF. The rearrangement links TRBV2 to TRBJ2-7; D is undetermined. The CDR3 contains 12 residues. V was pared by 6 bases and J by 0 bases, with 6 bases between. CDR1 is SNHLY, CDR2 FYNNEI, per germline.